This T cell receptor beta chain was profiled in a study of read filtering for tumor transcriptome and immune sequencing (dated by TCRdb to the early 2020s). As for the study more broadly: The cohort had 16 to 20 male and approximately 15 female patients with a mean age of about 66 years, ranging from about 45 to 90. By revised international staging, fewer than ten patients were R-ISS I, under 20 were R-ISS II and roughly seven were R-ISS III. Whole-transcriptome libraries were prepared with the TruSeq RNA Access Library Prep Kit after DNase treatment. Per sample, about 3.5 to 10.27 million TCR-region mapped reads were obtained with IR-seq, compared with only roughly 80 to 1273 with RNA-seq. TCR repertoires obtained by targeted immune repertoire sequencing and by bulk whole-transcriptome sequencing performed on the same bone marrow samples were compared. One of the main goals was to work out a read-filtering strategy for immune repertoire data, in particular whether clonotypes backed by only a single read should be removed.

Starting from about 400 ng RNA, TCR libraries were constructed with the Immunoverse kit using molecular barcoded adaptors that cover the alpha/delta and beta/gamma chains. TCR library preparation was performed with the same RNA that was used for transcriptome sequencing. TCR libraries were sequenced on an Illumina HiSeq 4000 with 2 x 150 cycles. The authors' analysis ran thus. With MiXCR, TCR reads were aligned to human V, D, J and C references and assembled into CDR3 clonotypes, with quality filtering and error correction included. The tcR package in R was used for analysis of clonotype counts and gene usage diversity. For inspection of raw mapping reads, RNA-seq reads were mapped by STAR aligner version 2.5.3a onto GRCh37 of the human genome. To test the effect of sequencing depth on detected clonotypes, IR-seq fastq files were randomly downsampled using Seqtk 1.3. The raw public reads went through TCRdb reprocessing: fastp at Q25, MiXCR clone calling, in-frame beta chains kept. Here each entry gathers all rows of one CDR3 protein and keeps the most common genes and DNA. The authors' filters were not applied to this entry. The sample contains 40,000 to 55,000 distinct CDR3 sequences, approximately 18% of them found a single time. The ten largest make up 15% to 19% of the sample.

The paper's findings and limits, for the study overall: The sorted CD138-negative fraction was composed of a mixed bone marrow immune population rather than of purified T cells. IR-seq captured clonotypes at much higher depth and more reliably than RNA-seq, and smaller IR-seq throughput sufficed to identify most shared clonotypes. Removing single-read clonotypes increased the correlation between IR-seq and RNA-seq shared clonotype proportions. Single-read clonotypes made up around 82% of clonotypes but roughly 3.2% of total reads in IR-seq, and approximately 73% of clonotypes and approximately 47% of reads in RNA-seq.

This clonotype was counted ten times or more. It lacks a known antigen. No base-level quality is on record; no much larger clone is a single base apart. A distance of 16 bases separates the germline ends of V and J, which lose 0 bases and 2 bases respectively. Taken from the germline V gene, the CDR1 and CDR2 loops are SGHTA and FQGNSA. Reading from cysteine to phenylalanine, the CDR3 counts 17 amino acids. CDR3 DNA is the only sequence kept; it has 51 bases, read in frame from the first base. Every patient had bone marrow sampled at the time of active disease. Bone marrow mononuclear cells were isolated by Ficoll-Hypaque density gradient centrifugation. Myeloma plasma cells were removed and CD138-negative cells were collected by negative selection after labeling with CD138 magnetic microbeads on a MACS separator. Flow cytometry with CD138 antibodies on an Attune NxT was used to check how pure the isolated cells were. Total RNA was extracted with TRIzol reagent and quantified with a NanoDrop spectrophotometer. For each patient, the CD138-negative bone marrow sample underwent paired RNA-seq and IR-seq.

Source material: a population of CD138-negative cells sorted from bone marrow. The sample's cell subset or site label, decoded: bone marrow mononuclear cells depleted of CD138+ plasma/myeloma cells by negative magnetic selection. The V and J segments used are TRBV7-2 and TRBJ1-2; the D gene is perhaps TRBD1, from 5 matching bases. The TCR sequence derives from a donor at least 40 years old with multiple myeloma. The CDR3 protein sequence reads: CASSLAGGVGANYGYTF. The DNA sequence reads TGTGCCAGCAGCTTAGCGGGGGGGGTAGGTGCGAACTATGGCTACACCTTC.